This T cell receptor beta chain was sequenced for a study of T cell clonotyping in hematopoietic cell transplantation. Time point here: recipient sample about 28 days before transplant, after cytoreduction. Profiling relied on immunoSEQ multiplex PCR, and the TCRdb table lists in-frame clones only, not all of them. The sample shows roughly 80,000 clones, 95% to 97% of them seen only once. Sequencing was performed on peripheral blood mononuclear cells, taken before stem cell transplant. This TCR was recovered from a woman aged 45-65 years with acute myeloid leukemia. Some clones in this sample may be carry-over from other donors' samples.

CDR3 protein: CASSSHRGRDTEAFF. CDR3 bases: TGTGCCAGCAGCTCACACAGGGGGAGGGACACTGAAGCTTTCTTT. The chain employs TRBV11-2 and TRBJ1-1; 8 bases agree with TRBD1. The length of the CDR3 is 15 residues. Germline CDR1 and CDR2: SGHAT and FQNNGV. Unmatched junction bases numbered 7, after V lost 4 bases and J lost 3 bases.